This T cell receptor (beta chain) emerged from a study of identical twins. A template switching step contributed a universal primer site, while unique molecular identifiers were present in the cDNA. Via MiXCR, TCRdb re-called the 5' RACE reads, giving one row per CDR3 protein. The table records roughly 200,000 distinct CDR3 sequences, around a sixth of them present only once. The donor group consisted entirely of healthy Caucasians. Trimming cost V 3 bases and J 4 bases, with 12 bases left between them. CDR3 size: 14 residues. This same sample was also part of a study on T cells expressing NK-cell markers. From that second work: Researchers got TCR beta repertoires out of sorted CD3+CD56+NKG2C+, CD3+CD56+NKG2C- and CD3+CD56-NKG2C+ T cells.

V usage is TRBV12-3 or TRBV12-4 and J usage is TRBJ2-5; D may be TRBD2 (6 bases). The specimen was CD8+ T cells sorted from blood. This clonotype originated in a young woman in good health. The CDR3 DNA reads TGTGCCAGCAGTTTGGGACTCCTTCCAGAGACCCAGTACTTC. Residues: CASSLGLLPETQYF.